A selection of T cell receptor beta chains follows, all from one sample in a study of T cell responses to AZD1222 COVID-19 vaccine. The protocol was immunoSEQ multiplex PCR, while the TCRdb copy is restricted to in-frame clones and leaves out a portion. The sample has approximately 130,000 clones; roughly 85% are singletons. Material: peripheral blood, obtained 28 days after the second dose of the MenACWY control vaccine. The receptors derive from an adult who received the MenACWY meningococcal vaccine as a control. Each CDR3 is given with its conserved first and last residue. D genes are given only for firm matches. Clone size appears in some rows only: once, few, many, or a class for an expanded clone.

size	V	J	D	DNA	CDR3
.	TRBV28	TRBJ1-5	.	TGTGCCAGCAGCCTTGACAGTCCCAATCAGCCCCAGCATTTT	CASSLDSPNQPQHF
.	TRBV18	TRBJ2-5	.	TGTGCCAGCTCACCACCGGGTTCGACCCAGTACTTC	CASSPPGSTQYF
.	TRBV4-2	TRBJ1-5	.	TGTGCCAGCAGCCGGAGACAAGGGGATAGCAATCAGCCCCAGCATTTT	CASSRRQGDSNQPQHF
.	TRBV28	TRBJ1-6	TRBD1	TGTGCCAGCAGTCTAAGGACAGGGGCAGGTTCACCCCTCCACTTT	CASSLRTGAGSPLHF
.	TRBV11-1	TRBJ1-2	TRBD1	TGTGCCAGCAGCCCAGGGCAGGGGGCGGATGGCTACACCTTC	CASSPGQGADGYTF
.	TRBV4-1	TRBJ2-4	.	TGCGCCAGCAGCCAAGATCCTGGGGTCAAGAGGTACTTC	CASSQDPGVKRYF
.	TRBV30	TRBJ2-1	.	TGTGCCTGGACTATCATCCCTCACAATGAGCAGTTCTTC	CAWTIIPHNEQFF
once	TRBV7-9	TRBJ2-1	.	TGTGCCAGCAGCCGCAAACTAGCAGGCAATGAGCAGTTCTTC	CASSRKLAGNEQFF
.	TRBV20-1	TRBJ1-4	.	TGCAGTGCTAGTCCGCAGACTAATGAAAAACTGTTTTTT	CSASPQTNEKLFF
.	TRBV5-1	TRBJ1-2	TRBD1	TGCGCCAGCAGCTTAGAGCCGACAGGGGGAGTTGATGGCTACACCTTC	CASSLEPTGGVDGYTF
.	TRBV27	TRBJ1-1	.	TGTGCCAGCAGTCGACAGGTTGAGAGGACTGAAGCTTTCTTT	CASSRQVERTEAFF
once	TRBV7-3	TRBJ1-1	.	TGTGCCAGCAGCTTCGGCGGCGGTGGTAAAGGTGTTTTCTTT	CASSFGGGGKGVFF
.	TRBV4-1	TRBJ1-5	TRBD1	TGCGCCAGCAGCCAACCCGGACAGGGTCGGCAGCCCCAGCATTTT	CASSQPGQGRQPQHF
few	TRBV6-2/TRBV6-3	TRBJ2-5	TRBD2	TGTGCCAGCAGTTCGGCCGGACTAGCAAAAAAAGAGACCCAGTACTTC	CASSSAGLAKKETQYF
.	TRBV10-3	TRBJ2-7	.	TGTGCCATCAGCCTACCCAGTTACGCCTACGAGCAGTACTTC	CAISLPSYAYEQYF
once	TRBV27	TRBJ1-1	.	TGTGCCAGCAGTTTCCAGGGTTCGTTCGCTGAAGCTTTCTTT	CASSFQGSFAEAFF
.	TRBV6-5	TRBJ1-2	TRBD1	TGTGCCAGCAGCACAGGGGTCACCGTACCCTATGGCTACACCTTC	CASSTGVTVPYGYTF
.	TRBV7-3	TRBJ2-3	.	TGTGCCAGCAGCTTACCGGGTAGCACAGATACGCAGTATTTT	CASSLPGSTDTQYF
.	TRBV5-6	TRBJ1-1	.	TGTGCCAGCAGCAATATCGACCTTAACACTGAAGCTTTCTTT	CASSNIDLNTEAFF
.	TRBV9	TRBJ2-1	TRBD2	TGTGCCAGCAGCCTCCTGGCGGGAGGGCCGAATGAGCAGTTCTTC	CASSLLAGGPNEQFF
.	TRBV5-6	TRBJ2-4	TRBD2	TGTGCCAGCAGCTTGGCCCGCGGGGGAAACATTCAGTACTTC	CASSLARGGNIQYF
.	TRBV4-1	TRBJ2-6	.	TGCGCCAGCAGCCAAGGACTGCACTCTGGGGCCAACGTCCTGACTTTC	CASSQGLHSGANVLTF
.	TRBV6-6	TRBJ1-4	.	TGTGCCAGCAGGGTTCTTAATGAAAAACTGTTTTTT	CASRVLNEKLFF
few	TRBV7-8	TRBJ1-1	.	TGTGCCAGCAGTCTCCAAGGCCCGAACACTGAAGCTTTCTTT	CASSLQGPNTEAFF
.	TRBV28	TRBJ1-5	TRBD1	TGTGCCAGCAGTTCTCAGACAGGGACGGGAAATCAGCCCCAGCATTTT	CASSSQTGTGNQPQHF
.	TRBV18	TRBJ2-7	TRBD1	TGTGCCAGCTCAGCAAGACAGGGAGAATACGAGCAGTACTTC	CASSARQGEYEQYF
once	TRBV5-6	TRBJ1-6	.	TGTGCCAGCAGTTTGGACGGAGGGGTTTCACCCCTCCACTTT	CASSLDGGVSPLHF
.	TRBV27	TRBJ1-5	.	TGTGCCAGCACAGGGGATTTGAGGCAGCCCCAGCATTTT	CASTGDLRQPQHF
.	TRBV4-2	TRBJ2-1	.	TGTGCCAGCAGCCAAAGCGAGGAGCAGTTCTTC	CASSQSEEQFF
.	TRBV7-2	TRBJ2-7	TRBD2	TGTGCCAGGCCTAGCGGGAGGCTTTTGGAGTACGAGCAGTACTTC	CARPSGRLLEYEQYF
.	TRBV10-2	TRBJ1-1	TRBD1	TGCGCCAGCGTACAGGGGGAGGACACTGAAGCTTTCTTT	CASVQGEDTEAFF
.	TRBV5-1	TRBJ2-1	.	TGCGCCAGCAGCTTGGAAGTTTTCAATGAGCAGTTCTTC	CASSLEVFNEQFF
.	TRBV5-6	TRBJ1-2	.	TGTGCCAGCAGCACGCTGACAGAACTCTATGGCTACACCTTC	CASSTLTELYGYTF
.	TRBV28	TRBJ2-3	TRBD2	TGTGCCAGCAGTTCCGGGACTAGCGGTGGCACAGATACGCAGTATTTT	CASSSGTSGGTDTQYF
.	TRBV3-1/TRBV3-2	TRBJ2-3	.	TGTGCCAGCAGCCAAGAGGGTCCGGGACAAACTCCTAGGCAGTATTTT	CASSQEGPGQTPRQYF
.	TRBV28	TRBJ1-1	.	TGTGCCAGCAGTCTATCCACAGGGTTGGCGACTGAAGCTTTCTTT	CASSLSTGLATEAFF
.	TRBV7-2	TRBJ2-3	.	TGTGCCAGCAGCTTACTACCGGGTAGGGGAGATACGCAGTATTTT	CASSLLPGRGDTQYF
.	TRBV5-8	TRBJ1-6	.	TGTGCCAGCAGCTACTCCACAAGAGCGATCGTCGGCAATTCACCCCTCCACTTT	CASSYSTRAIVGNSPLHF
once	TRBV5-1	TRBJ1-3	TRBD1	TGCGCCAGCAGCCTTACGACAGGGACTGGAAACACCATATATTTT	CASSLTTGTGNTIYF
.	TRBV6-1	TRBJ2-1	.	TGTGCCAGCAGCTTACTAGCCCGGAACAATGAGCAGTTCTTC	CASSLLARNNEQFF
.	TRBV28	TRBJ1-5	.	TGTGCCAGCAGTTTAAGGGGGGGGAAAAATCAGCCCCAGCATTTT	CASSLRGGKNQPQHF
.	TRBV3-1/TRBV3-2	TRBJ1-2	.	TGTGCCAGCAGCCTAAGGGCAGCCTCCTATGGCTACACCTTC	CASSLRAASYGYTF
.	TRBV19	TRBJ1-5	.	TGTGCCAGTAGTAAGGACAGAATCCCGTACAATCAGCCCCAGCATTTT	CASSKDRIPYNQPQHF
.	TRBV19	TRBJ1-3	.	TGTGCCAGTAAAAAATCCGGGGCTGGAAACACCATATATTTT	CASKKSGAGNTIYF
.	TRBV4-1	TRBJ1-6	.	TGCGCCAGCAGCCAGGGGGCGGACGGACCTTCACCCCTCCACTTT	CASSQGADGPSPLHF
.	TRBV2	TRBJ2-5	.	TGTGCCAGCACTCGGCTGGAGACCCAGTACTTC	CASTRLETQYF
.	TRBV10-3	TRBJ2-3	.	TGTGCCATCAGCGTGACAGCCACAGATACGCAGTATTTT	CAISVTATDTQYF
.	TRBV4-2	TRBJ1-2	.	TGTGCCAGCAGCCAAGCTGGGTCCCCAGGGCATGGCTACACCTTC	CASSQAGSPGHGYTF